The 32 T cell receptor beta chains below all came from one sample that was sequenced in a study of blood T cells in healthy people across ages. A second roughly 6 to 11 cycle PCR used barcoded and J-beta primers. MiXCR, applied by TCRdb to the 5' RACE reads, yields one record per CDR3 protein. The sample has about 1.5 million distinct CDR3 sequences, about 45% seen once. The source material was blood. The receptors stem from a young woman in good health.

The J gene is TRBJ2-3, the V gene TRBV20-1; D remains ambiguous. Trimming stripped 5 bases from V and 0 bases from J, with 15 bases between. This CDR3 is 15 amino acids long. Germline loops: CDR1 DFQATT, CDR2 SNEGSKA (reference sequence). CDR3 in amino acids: CSAPDVGRSTDTQYF. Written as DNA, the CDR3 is TGCAGTGCTCCAGACGTGGGAAGGAGCACAGATACGCAGTATTTT.

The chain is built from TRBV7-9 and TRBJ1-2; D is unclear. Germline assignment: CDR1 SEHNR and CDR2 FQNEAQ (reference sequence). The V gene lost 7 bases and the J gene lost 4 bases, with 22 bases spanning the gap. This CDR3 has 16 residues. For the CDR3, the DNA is TGTGCCAGCACCTTTTTGTCCGGGATTCTTGCCTATGGCTACACCTTC. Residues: CASTFLSGILAYGYTF.

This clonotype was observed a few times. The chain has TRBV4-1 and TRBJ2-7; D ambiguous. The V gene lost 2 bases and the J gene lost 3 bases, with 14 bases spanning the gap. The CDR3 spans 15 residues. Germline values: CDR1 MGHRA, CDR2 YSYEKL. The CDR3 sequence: CASSQRQVKDYEQYF. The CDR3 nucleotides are TGCGCCAGCAGCCAACGTCAGGTCAAGGACTACGAGCAGTACTTC.

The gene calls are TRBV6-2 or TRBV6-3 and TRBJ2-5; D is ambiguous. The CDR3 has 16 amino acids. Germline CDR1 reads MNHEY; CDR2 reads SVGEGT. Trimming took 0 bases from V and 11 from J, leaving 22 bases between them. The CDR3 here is CASSYSMGGGLDEQYF. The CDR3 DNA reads TGTGCCAGCAGTTACTCGATGGGCGGCGGCTTAGATGAGCAGTACTTC.

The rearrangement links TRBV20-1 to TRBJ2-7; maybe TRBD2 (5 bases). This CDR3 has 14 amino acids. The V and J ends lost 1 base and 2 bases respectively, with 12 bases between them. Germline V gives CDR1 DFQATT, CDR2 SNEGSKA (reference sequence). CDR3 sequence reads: CSARVSSGPYEQYF. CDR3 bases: TGCAGTGCTAGAGTTTCCAGCGGACCCTACGAGCAGTACTTC.

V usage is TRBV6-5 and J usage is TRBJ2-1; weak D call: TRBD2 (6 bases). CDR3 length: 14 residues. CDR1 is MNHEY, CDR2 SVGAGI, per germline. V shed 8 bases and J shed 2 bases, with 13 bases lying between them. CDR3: CASGGTGPYNEQFF. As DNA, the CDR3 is TGTGCCAGCGGGGGGACTGGCCCCTACAATGAGCAGTTCTTC.

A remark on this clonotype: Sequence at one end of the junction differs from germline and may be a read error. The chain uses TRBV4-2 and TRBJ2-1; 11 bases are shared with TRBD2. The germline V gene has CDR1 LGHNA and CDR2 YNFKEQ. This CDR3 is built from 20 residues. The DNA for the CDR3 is TGTGCCAGCAGCCAACTGACTAGCGGGATCATGGTGGAATCCTACAGTGAGCAGTTCTTC. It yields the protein CASSQLTSGIMVESYSEQFF.

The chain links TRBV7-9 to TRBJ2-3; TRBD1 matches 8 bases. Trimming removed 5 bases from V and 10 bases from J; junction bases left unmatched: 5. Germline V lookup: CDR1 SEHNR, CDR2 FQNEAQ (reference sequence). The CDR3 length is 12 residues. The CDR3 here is CASSADRVSQYF. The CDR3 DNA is TGTGCCAGCAGCGCGGACAGGGTATCGCAGTATTTT.

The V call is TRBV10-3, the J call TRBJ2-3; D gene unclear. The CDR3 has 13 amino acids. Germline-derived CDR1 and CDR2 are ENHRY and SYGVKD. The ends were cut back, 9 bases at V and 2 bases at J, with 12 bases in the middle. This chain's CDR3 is CAMQGIFTDTQYF. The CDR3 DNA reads TGTGCCATGCAAGGGATCTTCACAGATACGCAGTATTTT.

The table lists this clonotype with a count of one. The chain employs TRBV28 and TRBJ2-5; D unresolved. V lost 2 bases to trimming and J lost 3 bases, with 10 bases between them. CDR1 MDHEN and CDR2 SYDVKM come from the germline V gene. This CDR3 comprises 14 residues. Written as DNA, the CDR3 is TGTGCCAGCAGTTTACGACTCGATAAAGAGACCCAGTACTTC. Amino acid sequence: CASSLRLDKETQYF.

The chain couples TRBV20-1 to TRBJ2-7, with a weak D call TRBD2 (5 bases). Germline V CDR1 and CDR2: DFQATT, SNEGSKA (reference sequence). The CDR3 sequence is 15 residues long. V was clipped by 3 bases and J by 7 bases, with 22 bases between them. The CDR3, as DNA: TGCAGTGCTAGTAAATTCGGGGTCGACCATAATGAGCAGTACTTC. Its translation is CSASKFGVDHNEQYF.

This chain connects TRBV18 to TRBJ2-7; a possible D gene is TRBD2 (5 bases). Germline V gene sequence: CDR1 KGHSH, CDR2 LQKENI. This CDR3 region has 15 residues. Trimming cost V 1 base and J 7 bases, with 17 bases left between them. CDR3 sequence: CASSPHDLANNEQYF. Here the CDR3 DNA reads TGTGCCAGCTCACCACACGATTTAGCGAACAATGAGCAGTACTTC.

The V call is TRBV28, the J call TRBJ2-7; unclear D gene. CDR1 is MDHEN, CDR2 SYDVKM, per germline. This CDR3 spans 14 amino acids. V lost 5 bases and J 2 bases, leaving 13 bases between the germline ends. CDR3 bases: TGTGCCAGCAGTGGAAGGACGTTGGCCTACGAGCAGTACTTC. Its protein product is CASSGRTLAYEQYF.

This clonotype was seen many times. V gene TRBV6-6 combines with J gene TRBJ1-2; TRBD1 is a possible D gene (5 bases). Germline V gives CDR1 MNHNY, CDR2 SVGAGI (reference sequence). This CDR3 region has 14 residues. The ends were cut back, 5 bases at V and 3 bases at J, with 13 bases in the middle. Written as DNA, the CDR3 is TGTGCCAGCAGTCCCAGGGCAGGCGACTATGGCTACACCTTC. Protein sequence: CASSPRAGDYGYTF.

CDR3 region: CSVVKRTSTDTQYF. The CDR3 DNA reads TGCAGCGTTGTAAAGAGGACTTCCACAGATACGCAGTATTTT. The rearrangement joins TRBV29-1 to TRBJ2-3, with D tentatively TRBD2 (5 bases). Germline loops: CDR1 SQVTM, CDR2 ANQGSEA. V shed 4 bases and J shed 2 bases, with 13 bases lying between them. The CDR3 length is 14 residues.

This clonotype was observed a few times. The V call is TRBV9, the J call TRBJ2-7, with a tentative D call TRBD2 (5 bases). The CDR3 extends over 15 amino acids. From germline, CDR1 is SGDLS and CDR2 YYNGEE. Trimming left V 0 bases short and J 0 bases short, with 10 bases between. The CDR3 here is CASSVAVGSSYEQYF. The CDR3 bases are TGTGCCAGCAGCGTAGCTGTGGGGAGCTCCTACGAGCAGTACTTC.

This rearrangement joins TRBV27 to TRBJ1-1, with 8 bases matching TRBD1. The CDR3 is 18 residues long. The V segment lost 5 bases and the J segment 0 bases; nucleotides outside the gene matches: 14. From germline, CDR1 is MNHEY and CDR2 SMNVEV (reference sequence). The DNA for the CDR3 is TGTGCCAGCAGTCCCCTCTTTGACAGGGGAGTCATGAACACTGAAGCTTTCTTT. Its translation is CASSPLFDRGVMNTEAFF.

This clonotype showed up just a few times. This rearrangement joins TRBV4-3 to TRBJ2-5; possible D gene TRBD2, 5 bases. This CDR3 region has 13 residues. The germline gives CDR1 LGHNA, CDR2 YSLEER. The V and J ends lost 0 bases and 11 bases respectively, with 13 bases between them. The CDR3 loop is CASSQEGYGEQYF. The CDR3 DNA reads TGCGCCAGCAGCCAAGAGGGGTATGGGGAGCAGTACTTC.

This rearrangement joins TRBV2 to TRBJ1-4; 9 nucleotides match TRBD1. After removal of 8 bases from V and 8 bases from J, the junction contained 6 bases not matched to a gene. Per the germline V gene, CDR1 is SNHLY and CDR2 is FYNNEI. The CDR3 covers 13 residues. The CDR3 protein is CASAGTGREKLFF. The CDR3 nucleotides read TGTGCCAGCGCAGGGACAGGGCGCGAAAAACTGTTTTTT. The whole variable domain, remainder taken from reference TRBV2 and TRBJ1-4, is EPEVTQTPSHQVTQMGQEVILRCVPISNHLYFYWYRQILGQKVEFLVSFYNNEISEKSEIFDDQFSVERPDGSNFTLKIRSTKLEDSAMYFCASAGTGREKLFFGSGTQLSVL.

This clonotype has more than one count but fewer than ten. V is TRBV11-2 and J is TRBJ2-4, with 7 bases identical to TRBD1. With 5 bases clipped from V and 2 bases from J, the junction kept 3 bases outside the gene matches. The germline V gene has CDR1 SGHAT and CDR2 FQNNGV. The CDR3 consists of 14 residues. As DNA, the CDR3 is TGTGCCAGCAGCATACAGGGGTCCAAAAACATTCAGTACTTC. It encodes CASSIQGSKNIQYF.

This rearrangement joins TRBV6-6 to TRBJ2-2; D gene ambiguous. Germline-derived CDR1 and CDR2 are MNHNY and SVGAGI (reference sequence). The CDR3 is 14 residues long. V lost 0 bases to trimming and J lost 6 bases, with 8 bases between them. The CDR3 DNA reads TGTGCCAGCAGTTACTCAGTTCGTGCCGGGGAGCTGTTTTTT. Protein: CASSYSVRAGELFF.

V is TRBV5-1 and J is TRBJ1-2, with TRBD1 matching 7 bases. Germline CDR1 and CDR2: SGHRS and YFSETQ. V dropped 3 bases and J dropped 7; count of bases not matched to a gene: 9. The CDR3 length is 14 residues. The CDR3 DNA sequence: TGCGCCAGCAGCTCGGCGGGACAGAAGTCTGGCTACACCTTC. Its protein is CASSSAGQKSGYTF.

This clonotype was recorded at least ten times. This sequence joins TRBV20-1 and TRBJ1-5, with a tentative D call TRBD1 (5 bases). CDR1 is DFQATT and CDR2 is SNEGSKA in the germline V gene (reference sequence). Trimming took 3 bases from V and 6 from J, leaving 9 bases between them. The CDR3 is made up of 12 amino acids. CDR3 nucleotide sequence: TGCAGTGCTAGGGGGGGAGGTCAGCCCCAGCATTTT. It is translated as CSARGGGQPQHF.

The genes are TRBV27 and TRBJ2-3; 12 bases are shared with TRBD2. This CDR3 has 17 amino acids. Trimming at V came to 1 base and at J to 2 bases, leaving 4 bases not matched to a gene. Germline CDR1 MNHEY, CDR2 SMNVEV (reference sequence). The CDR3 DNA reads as TGTGCCAGCAGTTTATGGGCTAGCGGGGGGGTCACAGATACGCAGTATTTT. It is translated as CASSLWASGGVTDTQYF.

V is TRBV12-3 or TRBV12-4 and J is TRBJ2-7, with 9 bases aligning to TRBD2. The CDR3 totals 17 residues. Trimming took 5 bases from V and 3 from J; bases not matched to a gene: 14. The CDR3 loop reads CASSPRPPTSGNYEQYF. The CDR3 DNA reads TGTGCCAGCAGTCCCAGACCCCCGACTAGCGGAAACTACGAGCAGTACTTC.

The CDR3: CASRQHTTKANYGYTF. The CDR3 DNA reads TGTGCCAGCAGGCAGCATACGACAAAAGCTAACTATGGCTACACCTTC. The V and J genes are TRBV11-2 and TRBJ1-2; D unresolved. The CDR3 runs to 16 residues. Looked up from germline, CDR1 is SGHAT and CDR2 is FQNNGV. V lost 6 bases to trimming and J lost 0 bases, with 17 bases between them.

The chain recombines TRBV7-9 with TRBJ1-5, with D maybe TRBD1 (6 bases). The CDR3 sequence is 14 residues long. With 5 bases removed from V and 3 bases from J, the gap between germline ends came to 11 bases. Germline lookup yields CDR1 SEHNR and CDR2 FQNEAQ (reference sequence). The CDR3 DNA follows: TGTGCCAGCAGCGAAGGACAGATCAATCAGCCCCAGCATTTT. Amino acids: CASSEGQINQPQHF.

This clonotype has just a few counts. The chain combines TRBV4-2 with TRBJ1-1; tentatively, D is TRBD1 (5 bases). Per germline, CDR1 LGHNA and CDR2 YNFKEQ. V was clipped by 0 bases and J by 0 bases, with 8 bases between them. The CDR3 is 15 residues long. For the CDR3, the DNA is TGTGCCAGCAGCCAAGAGGGGCACATGAACACTGAAGCTTTCTTT. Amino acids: CASSQEGHMNTEAFF.

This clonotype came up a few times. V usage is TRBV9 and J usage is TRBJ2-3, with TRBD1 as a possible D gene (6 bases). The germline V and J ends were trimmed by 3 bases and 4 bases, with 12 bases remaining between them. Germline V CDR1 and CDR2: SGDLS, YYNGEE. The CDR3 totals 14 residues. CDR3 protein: CASSANTGPDTQYF. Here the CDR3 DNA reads TGTGCCAGCAGCGCCAATACAGGGCCAGATACGCAGTATTTT.

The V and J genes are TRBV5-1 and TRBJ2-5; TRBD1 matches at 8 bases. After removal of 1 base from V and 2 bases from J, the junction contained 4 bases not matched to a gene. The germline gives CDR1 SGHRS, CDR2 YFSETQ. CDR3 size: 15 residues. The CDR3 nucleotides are TGCGCCAGCAGCTTGTGGACAGGGAAGCAAGAGACCCAGTACTTC. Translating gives CASSLWTGKQETQYF.

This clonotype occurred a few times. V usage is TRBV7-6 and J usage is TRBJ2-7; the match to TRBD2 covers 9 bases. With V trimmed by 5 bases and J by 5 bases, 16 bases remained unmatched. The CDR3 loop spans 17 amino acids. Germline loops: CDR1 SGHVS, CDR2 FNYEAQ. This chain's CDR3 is CASSTNLQTGLAHEQYF. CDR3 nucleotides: TGTGCCAGCAGCACAAATCTACAAACGGGACTAGCCCACGAGCAGTACTTC. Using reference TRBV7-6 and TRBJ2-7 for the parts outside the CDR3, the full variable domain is GAGVSQSPRYKVTKRGQDVALRCDPISGHVSLYWYRQALGQGPEFLTYFNYEAQQDKSGLPNDRFSAERPEGSISTLTIQRTEQRDSAMYRCASSTNLQTGLAHEQYFGPGTRLTVT.

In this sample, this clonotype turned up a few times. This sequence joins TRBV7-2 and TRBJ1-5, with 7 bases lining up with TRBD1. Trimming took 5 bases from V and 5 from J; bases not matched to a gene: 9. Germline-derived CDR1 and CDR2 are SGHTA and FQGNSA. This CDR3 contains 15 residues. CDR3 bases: TGTGCCAGCAGCGTTTCACAGGGGTTCCATCAGCCCCAGCATTTT. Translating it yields CASSVSQGFHQPQHF.